Listed below are T cell receptor beta chains from one sample, sequenced in a study of blood T cell repertoires in COVID-19. The data were produced by immunoSEQ multiplex PCR, yet TCRdb's version contains in-frame clones alone and is incomplete. The data show a few hundred thousand clones, with 85% seen just once and about 7% held by the top ten. The sequenced sample was PBMCs or T cells enriched from blood (not recorded which). Source of these receptors: a woman aged 45-59 years who had been exposed to COVID-19. Each CDR3 is given with its conserved first and last residue. For some rows the clone size is stated as once, few or many, or as a class when expanded; others skip it.

cdr3_aa: CASSQSRLGVGTQYF; v_call: TRBV3-1/TRBV3-2; j_call: TRBJ2-5; clone_size: NA
cdr3_aa: CATSSKIGGTQYF; v_call: TRBV15; j_call: TRBJ2-5; clone_size: once
cdr3_aa: CASSGGQPPEGYTF; v_call: TRBV6-2/TRBV6-3; j_call: TRBJ1-2; clone_size: NA
cdr3_aa: CASSIEQGRAYEQYF; v_call: TRBV19; j_call: TRBJ2-7; clone_size: NA
cdr3_aa: CASSEGLAGGRTGELFF; v_call: TRBV11-2; j_call: TRBJ2-2; clone_size: NA
cdr3_aa: CASSPNPGYSPLHF; v_call: TRBV18; j_call: TRBJ1-6; clone_size: NA
cdr3_aa: CASSLYYGYTF; v_call: TRBV2; j_call: TRBJ1-2; clone_size: NA
cdr3_aa: CASSEGQGLVGYTF; v_call: TRBV11-2; j_call: TRBJ1-2; clone_size: NA
cdr3_aa: CASSQPGKGAQYEQYF; v_call: TRBV4-1; j_call: TRBJ2-7; clone_size: NA
cdr3_aa: CASSLAVGVNTEAFF; v_call: TRBV7-9; j_call: TRBJ1-1; clone_size: NA
cdr3_aa: CASSNSALNTEAFF; v_call: TRBV2; j_call: TRBJ1-1; clone_size: NA
cdr3_aa: CASSPNSGASSYEQYF; v_call: TRBV5-1; j_call: TRBJ2-7; clone_size: NA
cdr3_aa: CSVEDQGPGIAFF; v_call: TRBV29-1; j_call: TRBJ1-1; clone_size: NA
cdr3_aa: CASSPQGTGELFF; v_call: TRBV4-3; j_call: TRBJ2-2; clone_size: NA
cdr3_aa: CASSSSGSYNEQFF; v_call: TRBV7-2; j_call: TRBJ2-1; clone_size: few
cdr3_aa: CASSLVRGMNTEAFF; v_call: TRBV7-8; j_call: TRBJ1-1; clone_size: NA
cdr3_aa: CASSAHAPDRAAYTF; v_call: TRBV9; j_call: TRBJ1-2; clone_size: NA
cdr3_aa: CSGDRNTEAFF; v_call: TRBV29-1; j_call: TRBJ1-1; clone_size: few
cdr3_aa: CASSPRLAGGLDTQYF; v_call: TRBV9; j_call: TRBJ2-3; clone_size: NA
cdr3_aa: CATSDLYGYGYTF; v_call: TRBV24-1; j_call: TRBJ1-2; clone_size: NA
cdr3_aa: CASSAWGGNQPQHF; v_call: TRBV7-9; j_call: TRBJ1-5; clone_size: NA
cdr3_aa: CASRPRTREGTDTQYF; v_call: TRBV4-2; j_call: TRBJ2-3; clone_size: once
cdr3_aa: CSVGQGAINTF; v_call: TRBV29-1; j_call: TRBJ1-2; clone_size: NA
cdr3_aa: CASSSVGRQSYGYTF; v_call: TRBV6-5; j_call: TRBJ1-2; clone_size: once
cdr3_aa: CASSYALRGSGGELFF; v_call: TRBV6-5; j_call: TRBJ2-2; clone_size: NA
cdr3_aa: CASNFVGGRESPLHF; v_call: TRBV19; j_call: TRBJ1-6; clone_size: NA
cdr3_aa: CASSIELNYEQYF; v_call: TRBV19; j_call: TRBJ2-7; clone_size: NA